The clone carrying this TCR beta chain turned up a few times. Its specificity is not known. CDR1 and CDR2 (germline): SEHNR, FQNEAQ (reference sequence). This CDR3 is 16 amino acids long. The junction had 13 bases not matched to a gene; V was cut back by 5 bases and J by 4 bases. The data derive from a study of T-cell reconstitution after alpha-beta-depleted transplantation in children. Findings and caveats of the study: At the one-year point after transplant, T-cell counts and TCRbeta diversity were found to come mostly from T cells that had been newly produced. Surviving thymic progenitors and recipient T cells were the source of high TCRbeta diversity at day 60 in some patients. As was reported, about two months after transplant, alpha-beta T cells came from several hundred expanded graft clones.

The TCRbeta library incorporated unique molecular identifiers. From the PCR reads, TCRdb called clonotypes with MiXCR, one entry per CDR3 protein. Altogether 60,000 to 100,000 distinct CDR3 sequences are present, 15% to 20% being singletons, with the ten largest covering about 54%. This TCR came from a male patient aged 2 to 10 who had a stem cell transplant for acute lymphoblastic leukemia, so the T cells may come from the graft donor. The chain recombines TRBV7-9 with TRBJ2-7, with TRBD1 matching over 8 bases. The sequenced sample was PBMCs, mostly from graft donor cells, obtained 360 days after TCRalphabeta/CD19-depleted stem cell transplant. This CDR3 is CASSVTGQGHRYEQYF. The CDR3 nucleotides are TGTGCCAGCAGCGTAACAGGACAGGGCCATCGTTACGAGCAGTACTTC.